Given below is one T cell receptor beta chain in context. No antigen is known for it. This entry comes from a study of T cells expressing NK-cell markers. Across the whole study: Beta-chain profiling covered CD3+CD56+NKG2C+, CD3+CD56+NKG2C- and CD3+CD56-NKG2C+ sorted subsets. Study observations and caveats: Where several donors were concerned, these clonotypes also led the CD3+CD56-NKG2C+ fraction.

Germline CDR1 is LNHDA and CDR2 is SQIVND (reference sequence). The CDR3 extends over 14 amino acids. TCRdb re-called the 5' RACE reads, yielding one record per CDR3 amino acid sequence without DNA. The listing contains roughly 350,000 distinct CDR3 sequences. Sequencing was carried out using blood T cells: a sorted CD56 or NKG2C T cell subset, CD4+ or CD8+ T cells, or bulk PBMC T cells (not recorded which). This chain connects TRBV19 to TRBJ1-4; absent DNA, TCRdb's TRBD1 call cannot be checked. The clonotype originates from a man between 18 and 69 years old in good health. This chain's CDR3 is CASNRYHWGEKLFF.